Following are 25 T cell receptor beta chains from one sample sequenced in a study of blood T cells in healthy people across ages. It was with a sample-barcoded 5' primer and a J-beta primer mix that a second PCR of about 6 to 12 cycles was run. From the 5' RACE reads, TCRdb called clonotypes with MiXCR, one entry per CDR3 protein. The sample holds about 1,500,000 distinct CDR3 sequences; about 40% are singletons and the top ten take less than 8%. Material: blood. These receptors all come from a woman younger than 30 in good health.

This clonotype came up a few times. The chain carries TRBV7-7 and TRBJ2-5; 7 positions match TRBD2. CDR3 length: 15 amino acids. The trim removed 2 bases at V and 4 bases at J, leaving 7 bases unmatched. Germline-derived CDR1 and CDR2 are SSHAT and FNYEAQ (reference sequence). CDR3 in amino acids: CASSLFGAGVETQYF. CDR3 coding DNA: TGTGCCAGCAGCTTATTCGGGGCGGGAGTAGAGACCCAGTACTTC.

V usage is TRBV20-1 and J usage is TRBJ1-1; D gene uncertain. CDR1 and CDR2 from the germline V gene are DFQATT and SNEGSKA (reference sequence). Deletions cut 6 bases from V and 2 bases from J, with 19 bases between. The CDR3 spans 15 residues. This CDR3 reads CSAPRPGRVNTEAFF. The DNA of the CDR3 is TGCAGTGCCCCACGCCCTGGACGAGTCAACACTGAAGCTTTCTTT.

The chain carries TRBV4-1 and TRBJ2-6, with no clear D. This CDR3 contains 17 residues. Germline CDR1 and CDR2: MGHRA and YSYEKL. V was trimmed by 0 bases and J by 0 bases, leaving 9 bases between them. CDR3 DNA: TGCGCCAGCAGCCAAGAACCCCCGAGCTCTGGGGCCAACGTCCTGACTTTC. It yields the protein CASSQEPPSSGANVLTF.

The sample holds many counts of this clonotype. The V gene is TRBV4-1, the J gene TRBJ2-7; D could derive from TRBD1 or TRBD2 (5 bases each). CDR1 MGHRA and CDR2 YSYEKL come from the germline V gene. CDR3 length: 14 amino acids. V shed 4 bases and J shed 0 bases, with 10 bases lying between them. DNA of the CDR3: TGCGCCAGCAGCCGGGACGGAAGCTCCTACGAGCAGTACTTC. This sequence encodes CASSRDGSSYEQYF.

This clonotype appeared a single time. The chain couples TRBV5-1 to TRBJ2-7; 8 bases are a match to TRBD2. The trim removed 0 bases at V and 7 bases at J, leaving 9 bases unmatched. The CDR3 totals 15 residues. From germline, CDR1 is SGHRS and CDR2 YFSETQ. CDR3 region: CASSLVGTSYNEQYF. CDR3 bases: TGCGCCAGCAGCTTGGTCGGGACTAGTTACAATGAGCAGTACTTC. Full variable domain (rest looked up from reference TRBV5-1 and TRBJ2-7): KAGVTQTPRYLIKTRGQQVTLSCSPISGHRSVSWYQQTPGQGLQFLFEYFSETQRNKGNFPGRFSGRQFSNSRSEMNVSTLELGDSALYLCASSLVGTSYNEQYFGPGTRLTVT.

This clonotype has more than one count but fewer than ten. The V gene is TRBV19, the J gene TRBJ2-1; TRBD2 might be the D (5 bases). There are 12 residues in the CDR3. The ends were cut back, 9 bases at V and 4 bases at J, with 10 bases in the middle. Germline lookup yields CDR1 LNHDA and CDR2 SQIVND (reference sequence). For the CDR3, the DNA is TGTGCCAGCCTAGCTAAGTACAATGAGCAGTTCTTC. This sequence encodes CASLAKYNEQFF.

This clonotype has ten or more counts. The chain joins TRBV10-3 to TRBJ2-5; D gene uncertain. The germline CDR1 and CDR2 sequences are ENHRY and SYGVKD. This CDR3 comprises 13 residues. The germline V and J ends were trimmed by 3 bases and 3 bases, with 8 bases remaining between them. CDR3 region: CAISDAREETQYF. The CDR3 nucleotides are TGTGCCATCAGTGATGCCCGAGAAGAGACCCAGTACTTC.

This clonotype was seen at least ten times. The chain links TRBV7-2 to TRBJ2-7; the match to TRBD2 covers 7 bases. Germline V lookup: CDR1 SGHTA, CDR2 FQGNSA. The J segment lost 1 base and the V segment lost 1 base, leaving 1 base of the junction unmatched. This CDR3 contains 14 residues. The CDR3 spells CASSLGRESYEQYF. The CDR3 region has the DNA TGTGCCAGCAGCTTAGGGCGGGAGTCCTACGAGCAGTACTTC.

This clonotype has more than one count but fewer than ten. The rearrangement links TRBV29-1 to TRBJ1-2; D is undetermined. The CDR3 contains 12 residues. Per the germline V gene, CDR1 is SQVTM and CDR2 is ANQGSEA. V was shortened by 4 bases and J by 0 bases, with 6 bases between the two germline ends. CDR3 sequence: CSVVSTNYGYTF. DNA for the CDR3: TGCAGCGTTGTGAGCACTAACTATGGCTACACCTTC.

This clonotype appeared a few times. J is TRBJ2-1 and V is TRBV2, with a tentative D call TRBD2 (6 bases). Trimming took 8 bases from V and 5 from J, leaving 13 bases between them. Looked up from germline, CDR1 is SNHLY and CDR2 is FYNNEI. This CDR3 is built from 13 residues. CDR3 protein: CASAGLDNNEQFF. The CDR3 DNA sequence: TGTGCCAGCGCGGGACTGGACAACAATGAGCAGTTCTTC.

CDR3: CASSLGAGSLNYGYTF. The CDR3 coding sequence is TGCGCCAGCAGCTTGGGGGCGGGGTCCCTAAACTATGGCTACACCTTC. V is TRBV5-1 and J is TRBJ1-2, with no clear D. Trimming removed 0 bases at V and 2 bases at J, with 14 bases between. The CDR3 loop spans 16 amino acids. Germline V gene lookup returns CDR1 SGHRS and CDR2 YFSETQ.

This chain joins TRBV7-2 and TRBJ2-1, with TRBD2 identical over 8 bases. The CDR3 length is 13 residues. With V trimmed by 0 bases and J by 15 bases, 7 bases remained unmatched. Germline V gives CDR1 SGHTA, CDR2 FQGNSA. The CDR3 DNA sequence: TGTGCCAGCAGCTTAGCGGCTAGCGGGCGTCCGTTCTTC. It codes for CASSLAASGRPFF.

This chain joins TRBV5-1 and TRBJ2-1, with 11 bases lining up with TRBD2. The V gene end was trimmed by 4 bases and the J gene end by 7 bases; junction bases not matched to a gene: 4. The CDR3 runs to 14 residues. Germline V gene sequence: CDR1 SGHRS, CDR2 YFSETQ. CDR3 loop: CASSEASGGNEQFF. As DNA, the CDR3 is TGCGCCAGCAGCGAAGCTAGCGGGGGGAATGAGCAGTTCTTC.

V is TRBV7-6 and J is TRBJ2-3; the D gene is possibly TRBD1 (5 bases). The CDR3 contains 17 residues. V was clipped by 3 bases and J by 7 bases, with 23 bases between them. Looked up from germline, CDR1 is SGHVS and CDR2 is FNYEAQ. CDR3 in DNA: TGTGCCAGCAGCTTCTCCCTCCAGGGCAAGACGGATAATACGCAGTATTTT. Residues: CASSFSLQGKTDNTQYF.

A remark on this clonotype: At one of its ends the junction is not consistent with the germline gene, which may arise from a read error. This sequence joins TRBV3-1 and TRBJ2-3; D unclear. The CDR3 is 15 residues long. Germline-derived CDR1 and CDR2 are LGHDT and YNNKEL (reference sequence). CDR3 nucleotide sequence: TGTGCCAACAGCCAAGTCCGGGCTGGCACAGATACGCAGTATTTT. It translates to CANSQVRAGTDTQYF.

V usage is TRBV20-1 and J usage is TRBJ2-5; TRBD2 agrees at 7 bases. The CDR3 has 14 amino acids. Germline V CDR1 and CDR2: DFQATT, SNEGSKA (reference sequence). Trimming cost V 6 bases and J 1 base; bases outside gene matches: 8. In DNA form, the CDR3 reads TGCAGTGCGGAAGCGGGGCCTCGCCAAGAGACCCAGTACTTC. Its translation is CSAEAGPRQETQYF.

On this clonotype: One end of the junction is discordant with germline, which a read error may explain. The chain employs TRBV6-5 and TRBJ2-3; 7 nucleotides line up with TRBD1. CDR3 length: 13 amino acids. Germline V lookup: CDR1 MNHEY, CDR2 SVGAGI. The CDR3: CASRRDSTDMQYF. CDR3 sequence (DNA): TGTGCCAGCAGACGGGACAGCACAGATATGCAGTATTTT.

The chain is built from TRBV6-1 and TRBJ2-3; 7 bases are a match to TRBD1. The CDR3 is made up of 14 amino acids. The germline CDR1 and CDR2 sequences are MNHNS and SASEGT. The V segment lost 8 bases and the J segment 3 bases; nucleotides outside the gene matches: 8. CDR3 protein: CASDREWRTDTQYF. For the CDR3, the DNA is TGTGCCAGCGACAGGGAATGGAGGACAGATACGCAGTATTTT.

This chain links TRBV6-1 with TRBJ2-7; TRBD1 matches at 12 bases. Germline lookup yields CDR1 MNHNS and CDR2 SASEGT. With V trimmed by 5 bases and J by 4 bases, 6 bases remained unmatched. The CDR3 contains 15 residues. CDR3 region: CASSWAGQGAYEQYF. CDR3 nucleotide sequence: TGTGCCAGCAGTTGGGCGGGACAGGGGGCGTACGAGCAGTACTTC.

About this clonotype itself: At one end, the junction sequence differs from germline, possibly due to a read error. The chain joins TRBV20-1 to TRBJ1-5; D gene ambiguous. Germline CDR1 and CDR2: DFQATT and SNEGSKA (reference sequence). The CDR3 sequence is 12 residues long. The CDR3 spells CSARSPTQPQHF. CDR3 coding DNA: TGCAGCGCTAGGTCACCCACTCAGCCCCAGCATTTT.

The sample holds many counts of this clonotype. This chain links TRBV27 with TRBJ2-5; D is unclear. CDR3 length equals 13 residues. Between the trimmed V and J ends, which lost 3 bases and 2 bases, there was a span of 7 bases. The germline gives CDR1 MNHEY, CDR2 SMNVEV (reference sequence). CDR3 protein: CASSFGRQETQYF. CDR3 coding DNA: TGTGCCAGCAGTTTCGGCAGACAAGAGACCCAGTACTTC.

V and J are TRBV29-1 and TRBJ2-4, with D possibly being TRBD1 (6 bases). The DNA end is a closer match to TRBJ2-7, so the J assignment may be wrong. Germline lookup yields CDR1 SQVTM and CDR2 ANQGSEA. This CDR3 contains 14 residues. The CDR3 loop reads CSVEPGTIVGEQYF. In DNA, the CDR3 is TGCAGCGTCGAGCCCGGGACAATTGTCGGCGAGCAGTACTTC.

This clonotype was observed a few times. The genes are TRBV12-3 or TRBV12-4 and TRBJ2-7; tentatively, D is TRBD1 (7 bases). Trimming took 7 bases from V and 0 from J, leaving 16 bases between them. This CDR3 comprises 15 residues. In nucleotides, the CDR3 is TGTGCCAGCAAAACGAATCAGGGGGGCTCCTACGAGCAGTACTTC. Its protein is CASKTNQGGSYEQYF.

This sequence joins TRBV27 and TRBJ1-2, with 8 bases lining up with TRBD1. V was clipped by 6 bases and J by 6 bases; unmatched bases: 15. Germline V gene sequence: CDR1 MNHEY, CDR2 SMNVEV (reference sequence). The CDR3 spans 16 residues. CDR3 in amino acids: CASSLRNTGGLDGYTF. CDR3 DNA sequence: TGTGCCAGCAGCCTGAGAAACACAGGGGGTCTCGATGGCTACACCTTC.

In DNA form, the CDR3 reads TGCAGTGCTGGGAGGGATTCTGTCACAGATACGCAGTATTTT. Protein: CSAGRDSVTDTQYF. The chain links TRBV20-1 to TRBJ2-3; 7 bases are shared with TRBD2. CDR3 length: 14 amino acids. J was trimmed by 2 bases and V by 5 bases; bases with no gene match: 7. The germline V gene has CDR1 DFQATT and CDR2 SNEGSKA (reference sequence).